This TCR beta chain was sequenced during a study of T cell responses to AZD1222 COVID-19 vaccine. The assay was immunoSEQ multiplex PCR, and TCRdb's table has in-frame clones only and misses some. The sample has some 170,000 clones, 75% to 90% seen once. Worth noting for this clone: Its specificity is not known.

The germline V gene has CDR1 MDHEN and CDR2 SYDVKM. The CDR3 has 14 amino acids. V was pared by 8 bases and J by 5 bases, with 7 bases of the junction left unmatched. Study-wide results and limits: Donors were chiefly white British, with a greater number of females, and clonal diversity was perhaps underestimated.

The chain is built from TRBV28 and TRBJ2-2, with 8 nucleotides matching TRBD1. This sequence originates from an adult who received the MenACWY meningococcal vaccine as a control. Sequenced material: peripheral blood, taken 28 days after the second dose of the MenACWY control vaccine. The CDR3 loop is CASSRTGRTGELFF. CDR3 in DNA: TGTGCCAGCTCTAGGACAGGGCGTACCGGGGAGCTGTTTTTT.